The clone carrying this TCR beta chain was seen many times. Its antigen is undetermined. This CDR3 is 13 amino acids long. Germline V gives CDR1 DFQATT, CDR2 SNEGSKA (reference sequence). V lost 4 bases to trimming and J lost 5 bases; unmatched junction nucleotides: 6. The source of the sample is a study of T cells in Graves' hyperthyroidism and ophthalmopathy. Across the study: Upon initial diagnosis and before any treatment, peripheral blood was collected.

Each patient was aged 18 to 65 and had newly diagnosed hyperthyroidism of under 2 months' duration. Fresh 10 ml peripheral blood yielded PBMCs. General observations from the study: Within blood appeared most thyroid clonotypes that had expanded above 0.001.

Amplification targeted TCR beta CDR3 regions from RNA transcripts. Researchers ran a first-round RT-PCR on the TCR CDR3 using the HTBI primer set. TCRdb itself ran the multiplex PCR reads through MiXCR, one entry per CDR3 protein. This table holds 200,000 or so distinct CDR3 sequences, about 15% found once. The chain couples TRBV20-1 to TRBJ2-5, with 8 bases lining up with TRBD2. The TCR sequence derives from a woman aged 45-65 years with Graves' hyperthyroidism. Sequencing was done on a sample of blood. The CDR3 reads CSATGLDTETQYF. CDR3 nucleotides: TGCAGTGCTACGGGACTAGACACGGAGACCCAGTACTTC.